A single sample gave rise to the 28 T cell receptor beta chains below, sequenced in a study of OX40 agonist ivuxolimab in advanced cancers. Clones were read by immunoSEQ multiplex PCR, and TCRdb kept only the in-frame ones, dropping some. The sample consists of about 78,000 clones, about four fifths of them appearing once. Sample: CD4+ or CD8+ T cells sorted from blood, taken in a trial of the OX40 agonist ivuxolimab. These receptors were obtained from an adult with an advanced solid tumor such as melanoma, head and neck, liver or kidney cancer.

The chain uses TRBV7-9 and TRBJ2-7, with 9 bases matching TRBD1. With 5 bases clipped from V and 6 bases from J, the junction kept 5 bases outside the gene matches. CDR1 is SEHNR, CDR2 FQNEAQ, per germline (reference sequence). This CDR3 comprises 13 residues. CDR3 loop: CASSRDRVGEQYF. The CDR3 bases are TGTGCCAGCAGCCGGGACAGGGTGGGCGAGCAGTACTTC.

V gene TRBV28 combines with J gene TRBJ1-2; 7 positions match TRBD1. The CDR3 totals 13 residues. In germline, CDR1 is MDHEN, CDR2 SYDVKM. V dropped 5 bases and J dropped 8; count of bases not matched to a gene: 8. This chain's CDR3 is CASSRDRRLGYTF. The CDR3 DNA is TGTGCCAGCAGTCGGGACAGACGACTCGGCTACACCTTC.

The chain couples TRBV9 to TRBJ2-2, with 11 bases aligning to TRBD1. CDR1 and CDR2 from the germline V gene are SGDLS and YYNGEE. The V and J ends lost 1 base and 5 bases, in that order; junction bases with no gene match: 1. The CDR3 is 15 residues long. The CDR3 bases are TGTGCCAGCAGCGTACGGGACAGGGGGACCGGGGAGCTGTTTTTT. Amino acid sequence: CASSVRDRGTGELFF.

This clone was counted once. The rearrangement uses TRBV7-2 and TRBJ2-3, with unresolved D. The CDR3 consists of 16 residues. Trimming took off 0 bases at V and 0 bases at J, with 10 bases between the two ends. Germline loops: CDR1 SGHTA, CDR2 FQGNSA. This CDR3 is CASSLAGPTSTDTQYF. The DNA of the CDR3 is TGTGCCAGCAGCTTAGCGGGCCCAACTAGCACAGATACGCAGTATTTT.

The V and J genes are TRBV5-1 and TRBJ2-7, with a possible D match to TRBD1 (5 bases). This CDR3 region has 15 residues. The V end was cut by 2 bases, the J end by 6 bases, with 18 bases between. Germline loops: CDR1 SGHRS, CDR2 YFSETQ. The CDR3, as DNA: TGCGCCAGCAGCTTATCTAGGCAGGGTATTGGCGAGCAGTACTTC. Encoded protein: CASSLSRQGIGEQYF. Full variable domain (missing parts from reference TRBV5-1 and TRBJ2-7): KAGVTQTPRYLIKTRGQQVTLSCSPISGHRSVSWYQQTPGQGLQFLFEYFSETQRNKGNFPGRFSGRQFSNSRSEMNVSTLELGDSALYLCASSLSRQGIGEQYFGPGTRLTVT.

In the case of this clone: Other DNA sequences in this sample translate to the same CDR3. J is TRBJ2-5 and V is TRBV13; D may correspond to TRBD1 or TRBD2 (7 bases each). V lost 5 bases and J lost 4, with 23 bases in between. CDR1 is PRHDT, CDR2 FYEKMQ, per germline (reference sequence). The length of the CDR3 is 17 residues. The CDR3 here is CASSRGRQGWGGETQYF. In DNA form, the CDR3 reads TGTGCCAGCAGCCGGGGTCGACAGGGCTGGGGGGGAGAGACCCAGTACTTC.

This clone was observed a single time. The chain uses TRBV4-1 and TRBJ1-5, with unresolved D. This CDR3 comprises 15 residues. Germline assignment: CDR1 MGHRA and CDR2 YSYEKL. Trimming stripped 4 bases from V and 0 bases from J, with 10 bases between. The CDR3 nucleotides read TGCGCCAGCAGCCTTGACGGATATAGCAATCAGCCCCAGCATTTT. Translating gives CASSLDGYSNQPQHF.

The V call is TRBV7-3, the J call TRBJ2-2; TRBD2 agrees at 10 bases. This CDR3 has 18 residues. Trimming cost V 5 bases and J 5 bases; bases outside gene matches: 14. Looked up from germline, CDR1 is SGHTA and CDR2 is FQGTGA. The CDR3 reads CASSLHPTPGLATGELFF. The CDR3, as DNA: TGTGCCAGCAGCCTACATCCGACACCGGGACTAGCGACCGGGGAGCTGTTTTTT.

V usage is TRBV5-1 and J usage is TRBJ1-2, with 8 bases identical to TRBD1. Germline V gene sequence: CDR1 SGHRS, CDR2 YFSETQ. Germline trimming cut 4 bases from V and 7 bases from J; bases unmatched to any gene: 6. There are 13 residues in the CDR3. The CDR3 DNA sequence: TGCGCCAGCAGCCCTAGTCAGGGGGCTGGCTACACCTTC. It translates to CASSPSQGAGYTF.

The chain links TRBV7-2 to TRBJ1-4; maybe TRBD1 (6 bases). V was pared by 0 bases and J by 8 bases, with 10 bases between. CDR3 length: 14 residues. From germline, CDR1 is SGHTA and CDR2 FQGNSA. The CDR3 DNA reads TGTGCCAGCAGCTTAGCCGGGGGCGTCGAAAAACTGTTTTTT. The encoded protein is CASSLAGGVEKLFF.

The chain joins TRBV9 to TRBJ1-3; D is ambiguous. Between the trimmed V and J ends, which lost 2 bases and 0 bases, there was a span of 9 bases. The length of the CDR3 is 15 residues. The germline V gene has CDR1 SGDLS and CDR2 YYNGEE. This CDR3 reads CASSVSANSGNTIYF. For the CDR3, the DNA is TGTGCCAGCAGCGTCAGCGCGAACTCTGGAAACACCATATATTTT.

The CDR3 DNA sequence: TGCAGCGTGGCCGGACTAGCGGGGGCCCCCTACAATGAGCAGTTCTTC. Translated: CSVAGLAGAPYNEQFF. The genes are TRBV29-1 and TRBJ2-1; 13 bases agree with TRBD2. The CDR3 is 16 amino acids. After removal of 6 bases from V and 2 bases from J, the junction contained 7 bases not matched to a gene. CDR1 is SQVTM, CDR2 ANQGSEA, per germline.

The rearrangement uses TRBV4-3 and TRBJ2-2; no clear D gene. Germline lookup yields CDR1 LGHNA and CDR2 YSLEER. The CDR3 loop spans 15 amino acids. V was trimmed by 4 bases and J by 2 bases, leaving 11 bases between them. CDR3 sequence: CASSPRLLNTGELFF. The CDR3 bases are TGCGCCAGCAGCCCTCGACTCTTAAACACCGGGGAGCTGTTTTTT.

The chain recombines TRBV7-2 with TRBJ1-5, with 10 bases that match TRBD1. Trimming at V came to 4 bases and at J to 6 bases, leaving 3 bases not matched to a gene. The length of the CDR3 is 14 residues. CDR1 and CDR2 (germline): SGHTA, FQGNSA. The CDR3 nucleotides are TGTGCCAGCAGCTCCCGGGACAGGGGTCAGCCCCAGCATTTT. This codes for CASSSRDRGQPQHF.

The chain uses TRBV18 and TRBJ2-3; 9 nucleotides align to TRBD1. With 4 bases clipped from V and 7 bases from J, the junction kept 6 bases outside the gene matches. Germline assignment: CDR1 KGHSH and CDR2 LQKENI. The CDR3 length is 14 residues. Here the CDR3 reads CASSLRDRANTQYF. CDR3 nucleotides: TGTGCCAGCTCACTTCGGGACAGGGCAAATACGCAGTATTTT.

This chain joins TRBV5-6 and TRBJ2-1; D remains ambiguous. V was trimmed by 0 bases and J by 2 bases, leaving 9 bases between them. Germline assignment: CDR1 SGHDT and CDR2 YYEEEE. The CDR3 runs to 15 residues. The CDR3 region has the DNA TGTGCCAGCAGCTTGGTAGAACGGACCTACAATGAGCAGTTCTTC. Its protein is CASSLVERTYNEQFF. The full variable domain, its missing parts supplied by reference TRBV5-6 and TRBJ2-1, is DAGVTQSPTHLIKTRGQQVTLRCSPKSGHDTVSWYQQALGQGPQFIFQYYEEEERQRGNFPDRFSGHQFPNYSSELNVNALLLGDSALYLCASSLVERTYNEQFFGPGTRLTVL.

The chain carries TRBV14 and TRBJ2-7, with a weak D call TRBD2 (6 bases). V lost 1 base to trimming and J lost 5 bases, with 9 bases between them. The length of the CDR3 is 13 residues. Germline V gives CDR1 SGHDN, CDR2 FVKESK. CDR3 amino acids: CASSQVRGHEQYF. The CDR3 DNA reads TGTGCCAGCAGCCAAGTGCGGGGCCACGAGCAGTACTTC.

The chain uses TRBV7-9 and TRBJ1-4; D unclear. This CDR3 region has 13 residues. The germline V and J ends were trimmed by 1 base and 8 bases, with 8 bases remaining between them. Germline lookup yields CDR1 SEHNR and CDR2 FQNEAQ (reference sequence). The CDR3 loop is CASSLVGGEKLFF. CDR3 in DNA: TGTGCCAGCAGCTTAGTGGGTGGAGAAAAACTGTTTTTT.

This clone has a handful of counts. This chain uses TRBV25-1 with TRBJ1-5; D not resolved. Trimming removed 6 bases at V and 9 bases at J, with 12 bases between. The CDR3 length is 12 residues. Germline V lookup: CDR1 MGHDK, CDR2 SYGVNS. CDR3 nucleotide sequence: TGTGCCAGCAGGGGAGTTGGCGGGCCCCAGCATTTT. Its protein product is CASRGVGGPQHF.

V gene TRBV13 combines with J gene TRBJ1-3; maybe TRBD1 (6 bases). This CDR3 spans 15 amino acids. The germline CDR1 and CDR2 sequences are PRHDT and FYEKMQ (reference sequence). Trimming took off 5 bases at V and 6 bases at J, with 17 bases between the two ends. CDR3 protein: CASSHGQFWKNTIYF. CDR3 DNA sequence: TGTGCCAGCAGCCACGGACAGTTCTGGAAAAACACCATATATTTT. The full variable domain, rest sourced from reference TRBV13 and TRBJ1-3, is AAGVIQSPRHLIKEKRETATLKCYPIPRHDTVYWYQQGPGQDPQFLISFYEKMQSDKGSIPDRFSAQQFSDYHSELNMSSLELGDSALYFCASSHGQFWKNTIYFGEGSWLTVV.

This chain connects TRBV15 to TRBJ1-5, with a possible D match to TRBD1 (5 bases). CDR1 and CDR2 (germline): LNHNV, YYDKDF (reference sequence). The CDR3 contains 14 residues. V was trimmed by 3 bases and J by 4 bases, leaving 10 bases between them. DNA for the CDR3: TGTGCCACCAGCAGGACAGTGGGAAATCAGCCCCAGCATTTT. This codes for CATSRTVGNQPQHF.

This clone was picked up one time. The chain joins TRBV5-8 to TRBJ2-7; no definite D call. The CDR3 is 14 amino acids. Looked up from germline, CDR1 is SGHTS and CDR2 is YDEGEE. V gave up 5 bases and J gave up 5 bases, with 17 bases separating them. This chain's CDR3 is CASRPDPASHEQYF. CDR3 coding DNA: TGTGCCAGCAGGCCCGACCCGGCGTCCCACGAGCAGTACTTC.

The chain joins TRBV27 to TRBJ2-7, with TRBD2 identical over 11 bases. Germline V CDR1 and CDR2: MNHEY, SMNVEV (reference sequence). The CDR3 is 17 residues long. The junction had 11 bases not matched to a gene; V was cut back by 7 bases and J by 0 bases. CDR3 loop: CASMTTSGIPYSYEQYF. The CDR3 region has the DNA TGTGCCAGCATGACGACTAGCGGGATCCCGTACTCCTACGAGCAGTACTTC.

CDR3 sequence: CAIWGGQGGEQFF. DNA of the CDR3: TGTGCCATATGGGGGGGGCAGGGTGGTGAGCAGTTCTTC. The V and J genes are TRBV10-3 and TRBJ2-1, with a possible D match to TRBD2 (7 bases). Trimming pared 9 bases from V and 9 bases from J, leaving 18 bases between. The length of the CDR3 is 13 residues. Germline V gene lookup returns CDR1 ENHRY and CDR2 SYGVKD.

Comments on this clone: Other DNA sequences in the same sample also yield this CDR3. The V gene is TRBV7-3, the J gene TRBJ2-1; no clear D gene. This CDR3 comprises 12 residues. CDR1 is SGHTA and CDR2 is FQGTGA in the germline V gene. V gave up 0 bases and J gave up 7 bases, with 4 bases separating them. The CDR3 DNA reads as TGTGCCAGCAGCTTAACCGGTAATGAGCAGTTCTTC. It is translated as CASSLTGNEQFF.

The rearrangement links TRBV5-6 to TRBJ2-5; D is ambiguous. Germline values: CDR1 SGHDT, CDR2 YYEEEE. The CDR3 runs 13 residues. Trimming cost V 0 bases and J 4 bases, with 7 bases left between them. This CDR3 is CASSLDQGETQYF. As DNA, the CDR3 is TGTGCCAGCAGCTTGGACCAAGGAGAGACCCAGTACTTC.

The genes are TRBV2 and TRBJ2-2, with TRBD2 matching over 8 bases. Germline loops: CDR1 SNHLY, CDR2 FYNNEI. This CDR3 region has 17 residues. V lost 4 bases and J lost 0; bases outside the gene matches: 7. This chain's CDR3 is CASSADLLAANTGELFF. CDR3 bases: TGTGCCAGCAGTGCCGACCTACTAGCGGCGAACACCGGGGAGCTGTTTTTT.

This clone showed up just once. The chain employs TRBV7-3 and TRBJ2-7; 11 nucleotides agree with TRBD2. This CDR3 comprises 14 residues. Germline assignment: CDR1 SGHTA and CDR2 FQGTGA. Trimming took 5 bases from V and 7 from J; bases not matched to a gene: 7. Here the CDR3 DNA reads TGTGCCAGCAGCAATAGCGGGGGGGCAGTAGAGCAGTACTTC. It is translated as CASSNSGGAVEQYF.